The 20 T cell receptor beta chains below come from one sample, sequenced in a study of shared clonotypes between healthy human individuals. Naive CD8 cells lacked CD45RO, underwent positive selection for CCR7 and left out terminally differentiated effector memory CD45RA+ cells. Measured with immunoSEQ multiplex PCR; TCRdb has only the in-frame clones, and not every one. The sample includes nearly 600,000 clones, about 95% seen only once; the top ten take around 0.097%. Sample: naive CD8+ T cells sorted from blood. These receptors were obtained from a woman in her twenties or thirties in good health.

V usage is TRBV6-5 and J usage is TRBJ2-2, with D unclear. Germline V gene lookup returns CDR1 MNHEY and CDR2 SVGAGI. Trimming cost V 0 bases and J 7 bases, with 6 bases left between them. The CDR3 sequence is 13 residues long. The CDR3 spells CASSYSLGGELFF. DNA of the CDR3: TGTGCCAGCAGTTACTCCTTGGGCGGGGAGCTGTTTTTT.

The CDR3 here is CASSYILAGRRNEQFF. CDR3 bases: TGTGCCAGCAGTTATATACTAGCGGGAAGGAGGAATGAGCAGTTCTTC. The chain uses TRBV6-5 and TRBJ2-1, with TRBD2 matching 10 bases. The CDR3 extends over 16 amino acids. Looked up from germline, CDR1 is MNHEY and CDR2 is SVGAGI. V shed 3 bases and J 7 bases; nucleotides not matched to a gene: 9.

The chain couples TRBV5-1 to TRBJ2-1; 9 nucleotides agree with TRBD2. CDR3 length: 17 residues. Germline lookup yields CDR1 SGHRS and CDR2 YFSETQ. The V and J ends lost 4 bases and 0 bases, in that order; junction bases with no gene match: 8. The CDR3 DNA reads TGCGCCAGCAGCATACCGACTAGCGGCAGCTCCTACAATGAGCAGTTCTTC. It encodes CASSIPTSGSSYNEQFF.

V and J are TRBV19 and TRBJ1-1; D might be TRBD1 (6 bases). CDR1 and CDR2 from the germline V gene are LNHDA and SQIVND (reference sequence). CDR3 length: 16 amino acids. V was pared by 5 bases and J by 3 bases, with 19 bases between. The CDR3 DNA reads as TGTGCCAGTAGTCCCTCCCAGGGGCTCGGGGACACTGAAGCTTTCTTT. Translating gives CASSPSQGLGDTEAFF.

The chain couples TRBV5-6 to TRBJ2-7; unclear D gene. This CDR3 spans 13 amino acids. CDR1 and CDR2 from the germline V gene are SGHDT and YYEEEE. Trimming shortened V by 3 bases and J by 0 bases, and 7 bases separated the two germline ends. Here the CDR3 reads CASSWVNSYEQYF. The CDR3 region has the DNA TGTGCCAGCAGCTGGGTGAACTCCTACGAGCAGTACTTC. Full variable domain (outside the CDR3, taken from reference TRBV5-6 and TRBJ2-7): DAGVTQSPTHLIKTRGQQVTLRCSPKSGHDTVSWYQQALGQGPQFIFQYYEEEERQRGNFPDRFSGHQFPNYSSELNVNALLLGDSALYLCASSWVNSYEQYFGPGTRLTVT.

The chain employs TRBV28 and TRBJ2-3, with D possibly being TRBD1 or TRBD2 (5 bases each). V was pared by 8 bases and J by 5 bases, with 20 bases between. The CDR3 is 15 residues long. Germline lookup yields CDR1 MDHEN and CDR2 SYDVKM. CDR3 nucleotides: TGTGCCAGCCAAAAAGGGGTGGGGACGGAAGATACGCAGTATTTT. It translates to CASQKGVGTEDTQYF. The full variable domain, its missing parts supplied by reference TRBV28 and TRBJ2-3, is DVKVTQSSRYLVKRTGEKVFLECVQDMDHENMFWYRQDPGLGLRLIYFSYDVKMKEKGDIPEGYSVSREKKERFSLILESASTNQTSMYLCASQKGVGTEDTQYFGPGTRLTVL.

The J gene is TRBJ2-1, the V gene TRBV4-1, with 11 bases lining up with TRBD2. Germline loops: CDR1 MGHRA, CDR2 YSYEKL. The CDR3 runs to 15 residues. V lost 0 bases to trimming and J lost 13 bases; unmatched junction nucleotides: 8. DNA for the CDR3: TGCGCCAGCAGCCAAGAATTAGGACTAGCGGGTCAACAGTTCTTC. This gives the protein CASSQELGLAGQQFF.

The rearrangement uses TRBV5-4 and TRBJ2-7, with 8 nucleotides matching TRBD2. V lost 4 bases and J lost 4; bases outside the gene matches: 7. CDR3 length equals 14 residues. Germline V CDR1 and CDR2: SGHNT, YYREEE (reference sequence). DNA for the CDR3: TGTGCCAGCAGCGTCGGGACGGGAGGGTACGAGCAGTACTTC. It translates to CASSVGTGGYEQYF.

This clone was seen a single time. The genes are TRBV28 and TRBJ1-3, with TRBD1 matching over 8 bases. The trim removed 6 bases at V and 4 bases at J, leaving 14 bases unmatched. CDR1 and CDR2 (germline): MDHEN, SYDVKM. CDR3 length: 17 residues. The CDR3 coding sequence is TGTGCCAGCAGCCCCGGGACAGGAATGTTCGTCGGAAACACCATATATTTT. Translated, it gives CASSPGTGMFVGNTIYF.

V is TRBV12-5 and J is TRBJ2-5; D might be TRBD1 or TRBD2, each matching 5 bases. The CDR3 loop spans 17 amino acids. V dropped 1 base and J dropped 0 bases, with 15 bases sitting between them. CDR1 is LGHNT, CDR2 FRNRAP, per germline. In DNA form, the CDR3 reads TGTGCTAGTGGTTTGGGTGAGGGGCCCCTATACCAAGAGACCCAGTACTTC. Translated, it gives CASGLGEGPLYQETQYF.

The chain links TRBV7-2 to TRBJ2-7; possible D gene TRBD2, 6 bases. Germline-derived CDR1 and CDR2 are SGHTA and FQGNSA. The CDR3 is 16 residues long. Between the trimmed V and J ends, which lost 0 bases and 2 bases, there was a span of 14 bases. CDR3 amino acids: CASSLAPHGLTYEQYF. CDR3 bases: TGTGCCAGCAGCTTAGCGCCGCACGGACTAACCTACGAGCAGTACTTC.

The table lists this clone with a count of one. The chain recombines TRBV13 with TRBJ2-5, with a weak D call TRBD1 (6 bases). The CDR3 has 16 amino acids. CDR1 and CDR2 (germline): PRHDT, FYEKMQ (reference sequence). V lost 5 bases, J lost 5 bases, and 21 bases lay in between. The CDR3 DNA is TGTGCCAGCAGCACCACGCGAACAGGGAATCAGGAGACCCAGTACTTC. Protein product: CASSTTRTGNQETQYF.

The rearrangement uses TRBV13 and TRBJ2-4, with 12 bases that match TRBD2. The germline V gene encodes CDR1 PRHDT and CDR2 FYEKMQ (reference sequence). This CDR3 has 18 residues. V trimming: 5 bases; J trimming: 1 base; junction bases outside the gene matches: 9. This CDR3 is CASSPKGLAGGAKNIQYF. In nucleotides, the CDR3 is TGTGCCAGCAGCCCTAAGGGGCTAGCGGGAGGGGCCAAAAACATTCAGTACTTC.

V is TRBV19 and J is TRBJ2-7; D might be TRBD2 (6 bases). The CDR3 is 14 amino acids. V dropped 0 bases and J dropped 3 bases, with 9 bases sitting between them. From germline, CDR1 is LNHDA and CDR2 SQIVND (reference sequence). The CDR3 DNA reads TGTGCCAGTAGTATAGATGGGGAGGTCTACGAGCAGTACTTC. It codes for CASSIDGEVYEQYF. Looking up the rest from reference TRBV19 and TRBJ2-7 gives the full variable domain: DGGITQSPKYLFRKEGQNVTLSCEQNLNHDAMYWYRQDPGQGLRLIYYSQIVNDFQKGDIAEGYSVSREKKESFPLTVTSAQKNPTAFYLCASSIDGEVYEQYFGPGTRLTVT.

Remarks on this clone: Distinct nucleotide sequences in the sample also encode this CDR3. The chain combines TRBV29-1 with TRBJ2-7; tentatively, D is TRBD2 (5 bases). The CDR3 sequence is 12 residues long. The germline gives CDR1 SQVTM, CDR2 ANQGSEA. V was shortened by 0 bases and J by 3 bases, with 6 bases between the two germline ends. CDR3 region: CSVEDRGYEQYF. The CDR3 nucleotides are TGCAGCGTTGAAGATCGGGGCTACGAGCAGTACTTC.

The rearrangement uses TRBV28 and TRBJ2-5; D is perhaps TRBD2 (6 bases). Between the trimmed V and J ends, which lost 1 base and 13 bases, there was a span of 31 bases. CDR3 length equals 18 residues. The germline V gene has CDR1 MDHEN and CDR2 SYDVKM. The CDR3 nucleotides read TGTGCCAGCAGTTTATCCCGGAGGCGGGATGCAGCTTTAGTTAATTCGTACTTC. This encodes CASSLSRRRDAALVNSYF.

V usage is TRBV5-1 and J usage is TRBJ2-2; D ambiguous. The CDR3 runs 14 residues. Germline lookup yields CDR1 SGHRS and CDR2 YFSETQ. V shed 0 bases and J shed 4 bases, with 7 bases lying between them. The chain's CDR3 is CASSLGRRTGELFF. The CDR3 nucleotides read TGCGCCAGCAGCTTGGGCAGGCGCACCGGGGAGCTGTTTTTT. Using reference TRBV5-1 and TRBJ2-2 for the parts outside the CDR3, the full variable domain is KAGVTQTPRYLIKTRGQQVTLSCSPISGHRSVSWYQQTPGQGLQFLFEYFSETQRNKGNFPGRFSGRQFSNSRSEMNVSTLELGDSALYLCASSLGRRTGELFFGEGSRLTVL.

V usage is TRBV11-2 and J usage is TRBJ1-3; unclear D gene. V dropped 6 bases and J dropped 0 bases, with 9 bases sitting between them. CDR3 length: 14 residues. Germline V gene data show CDR1 as SGHAT and CDR2 as FQNNGV. Here the CDR3 reads CASSTPYSGNTIYF. CDR3 nucleotides: TGTGCCAGCAGTACTCCGTACTCTGGAAACACCATATATTTT.

The chain uses TRBV28 and TRBJ2-2; TRBD2 is a possible D gene (5 bases). Germline CDR1 and CDR2: MDHEN and SYDVKM. This CDR3 has 16 residues. The germline V and J ends were trimmed by 4 bases and 1 base, with 13 bases remaining between them. The DNA for the CDR3 is TGTGCCAGCAGTTGGGAGACGGATGGGAACACCGGGGAGCTGTTTTTT. Amino acid sequence: CASSWETDGNTGELFF.

V and J are TRBV2 and TRBJ2-1; TRBD1 aligns across 9 bases. This CDR3 comprises 13 residues. Germline V lookup: CDR1 SNHLY, CDR2 FYNNEI. V dropped 6 bases and J dropped 8; count of bases not matched to a gene: 5. CDR3 DNA sequence: TGTGCCAGCAGCCCGGACAGGGGTTATGAGCAGTTCTTC. This encodes CASSPDRGYEQFF. The entire variable domain, with the rest obtained from reference TRBV2 and TRBJ2-1, is as follows: EPEVTQTPSHQVTQMGQEVILRCVPISNHLYFYWYRQILGQKVEFLVSFYNNEISEKSEIFDDQFSVERPDGSNFTLKIRSTKLEDSAMYFCASSPDRGYEQFFGPGTRLTVL.